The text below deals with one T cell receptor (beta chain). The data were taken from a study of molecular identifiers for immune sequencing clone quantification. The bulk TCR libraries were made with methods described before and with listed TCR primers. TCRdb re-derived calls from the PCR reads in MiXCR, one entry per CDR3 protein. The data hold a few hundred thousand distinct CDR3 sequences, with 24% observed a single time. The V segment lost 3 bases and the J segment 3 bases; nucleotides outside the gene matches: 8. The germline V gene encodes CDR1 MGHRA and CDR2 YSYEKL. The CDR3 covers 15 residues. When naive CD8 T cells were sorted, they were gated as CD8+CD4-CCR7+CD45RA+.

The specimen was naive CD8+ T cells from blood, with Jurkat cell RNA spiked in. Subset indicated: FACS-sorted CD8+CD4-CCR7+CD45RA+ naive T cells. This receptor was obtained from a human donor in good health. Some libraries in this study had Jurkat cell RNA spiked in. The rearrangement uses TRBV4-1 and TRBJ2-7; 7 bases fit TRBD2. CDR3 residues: CASSQKIGGGYEQYF. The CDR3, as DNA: TGCGCCAGCAGCCAGAAGATAGGCGGGGGCTACGAGCAGTACTTC.